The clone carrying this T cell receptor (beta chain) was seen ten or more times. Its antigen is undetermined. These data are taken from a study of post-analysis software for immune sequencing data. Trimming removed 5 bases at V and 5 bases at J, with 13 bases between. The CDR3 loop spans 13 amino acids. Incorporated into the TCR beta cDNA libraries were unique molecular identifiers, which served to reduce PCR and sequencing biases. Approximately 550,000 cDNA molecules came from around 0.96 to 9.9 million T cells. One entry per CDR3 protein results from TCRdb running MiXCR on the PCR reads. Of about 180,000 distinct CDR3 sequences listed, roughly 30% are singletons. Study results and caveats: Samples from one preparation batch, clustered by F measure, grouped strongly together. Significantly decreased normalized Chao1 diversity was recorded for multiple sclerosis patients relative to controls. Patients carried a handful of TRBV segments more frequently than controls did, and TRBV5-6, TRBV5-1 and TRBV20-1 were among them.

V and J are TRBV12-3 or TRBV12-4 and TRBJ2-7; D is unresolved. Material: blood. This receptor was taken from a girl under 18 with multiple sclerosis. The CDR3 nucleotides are TGTGCCAGCAGTGTCGGGTGGCCCCACGAGCAGTACTTC. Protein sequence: CASSVGWPHEQYF.